Presented here are 32 T cell receptor beta chains from one specimen sequenced in a study of spatial heterogeneity in lung cancer. TCRdb re-called the 5' RACE reads through MiXCR, storing one row per CDR3 protein. The table includes 80,000 to 95,000 distinct CDR3 sequences, around 9% detected once. Documented time point: sample taken at primary tumor resection. Tumor, nontumor lung or frozen PBMC supplied whole RNA, sequenced without sorting. Sample: PBMCs, taken at surgery. These receptors all stem from a male donor with early-stage non-small cell lung cancer.

The chain combines TRBV21-1 with TRBJ1-5; the table names TRBD1, a call not compared with the DNA. TRBV21-1 is given as a pseudogene. This CDR3 is built from 16 residues. CDR3 sequence reads: CASSKVVEGTGQPQHF. The CDR3 DNA reads TGTGCCAGCAGCAAAGTCGTGGAAGGGACCGGGCAGCCCCAGCATTTT.

This clonotype was observed many times. J is TRBJ2-3 and V is TRBV27, with TRBD2 as a possible D gene (5 bases). The CDR3 length is 17 residues. V shed 6 bases and J shed 2 bases, with 21 bases lying between them. Germline V gives CDR1 MNHEY, CDR2 SMNVEV (reference sequence). The CDR3 loop reads CASSSYMGVHPTDTQYF. The DNA of the CDR3 is TGTGCCAGCAGCTCATATATGGGAGTACACCCCACAGATACGCAGTATTTT.

This clonotype has a count of ten or more. The chain employs TRBV21-1 and TRBJ2-7; the table calls TRBD1, which could not be checked here. TRBV21-1 is an annotated pseudogene. The CDR3 spans 15 residues. For the CDR3, the DNA is TGTGCCAGCAGCAAAAGTTCATGGGACGTCTACGAGCAGTACTTC. This gives the protein CASSKSSWDVYEQYF.

This clonotype was detected many times. The chain recombines TRBV3-1 with TRBJ1-6, with 7 bases matching TRBD1. The ends lost 4 bases at V and 7 bases at J; junction bases unmatched: 7. CDR3 length equals 15 residues. Germline lookup yields CDR1 LGHDT and CDR2 YNNKEL (reference sequence). The CDR3 loop reads CASSLSGGGNSPLHF. The CDR3, as DNA: TGTGCCAGCAGCCTTTCAGGGGGGGGCAATTCACCCCTCCACTTT.

Concerning this clonotype: One end of the junction is discordant with germline, which a read error may explain. This sequence joins TRBV7-9 and TRBJ2-2; 9 bases are shared with TRBD2. Germline CDR1 is SEHNR and CDR2 is FQNEAQ (reference sequence). The length of the CDR3 is 15 residues. CDR3 in amino acids: CASSLAGPNTGELFF. Written as DNA, the CDR3 is TGTGCCAGCAGCCTAGCGGGACCGAACACCGGGGAGCTGTTTTTT.

This clonotype appeared many times. The chain uses TRBV5-6 and TRBJ1-2; D not certain. In germline, CDR1 is SGHDT, CDR2 YYEEEE. This CDR3 spans 15 amino acids. With 2 bases removed from V and 4 bases from J, the gap between germline ends came to 15 bases. The CDR3 sequence is CASSFSLEAVYGYTF. The CDR3, as DNA: TGTGCCAGCAGCTTTAGCCTGGAGGCGGTCTATGGCTACACCTTC.

The chain uses TRBV19 and TRBJ1-1; D not certain. CDR1 and CDR2 (germline): LNHDA, SQIVND (reference sequence). This CDR3 comprises 11 residues. V gave up 3 bases and J gave up 3 bases, with 2 bases separating them. CDR3 coding DNA: TGTGCCAGTAGTATGTACACTGAAGCTTTCTTT. Translated, it gives CASSMYTEAFF.

This clonotype has only a few counts. The chain uses TRBV6-6 and TRBJ2-5, with TRBD1 identical over 7 bases. Germline assignment: CDR1 MNHNY and CDR2 SVGAGI (reference sequence). This CDR3 spans 15 amino acids. V was pared by 1 base and J by 3 bases, with 5 bases of the junction left unmatched. Here the CDR3 DNA reads TGTGCCAGCAGTTACTTCGGGACAGAAAAAGAGACCCAGTACTTC. This codes for CASSYFGTEKETQYF.

V is TRBV5-1 and J is TRBJ2-7; D is undetermined. V was trimmed by 0 bases and J by 8 bases, leaving 6 bases between them. This CDR3 comprises 11 residues. Germline V gene sequence: CDR1 SGHRS, CDR2 YFSETQ. CDR3 nucleotides: TGCGCCAGCAGCTTGGAGAACCAGCAGTACTTC. Protein product: CASSLENQQYF.

In this sample, this clonotype turned up a few times. The chain recombines TRBV28 with TRBJ2-7; 9 bases fit TRBD2. The germline V gene has CDR1 MDHEN and CDR2 SYDVKM. The ends lost 2 bases at V and 2 bases at J; junction bases unmatched: 16. This CDR3 spans 19 amino acids. The CDR3 loop reads CASSLPPSGATIAPYEQYF. CDR3 DNA: TGTGCCAGCAGTTTACCTCCTAGCGGGGCTACAATTGCCCCCTACGAGCAGTACTTC.

This clonotype was recorded many times. J is TRBJ2-7 and V is TRBV29-1, with D perhaps given as TRBD1 or TRBD2 (5 bases each). The CDR3 totals 12 residues. Germline CDR1 SQVTM, CDR2 ANQGSEA. Trimming removed 7 bases from V and 1 base from J, with 11 bases in between. In nucleotides, the CDR3 is TGCAGCGCTTCGGGACGGTCCTACGAGCAGTACTTC. Protein sequence: CSASGRSYEQYF.

The chain employs TRBV7-2 and TRBJ2-3; a possible D gene is TRBD2 (6 bases). V dropped 2 bases and J dropped 3 bases, with 18 bases sitting between them. This CDR3 is 17 amino acids long. Per germline, CDR1 SGHTA and CDR2 FQGNSA. CDR3 protein: CASSLTVRGAGTDTQYF. As DNA, the CDR3 is TGTGCCAGCAGCTTAACCGTACGGGGTGCGGGGACAGATACGCAGTATTTT.

This clonotype was seen at least ten times. The V gene is TRBV6-5, the J gene TRBJ2-2; TRBD2 aligns across 10 bases. Trimming removed 6 bases from V and 6 bases from J; junction bases left unmatched: 7. Looked up from germline, CDR1 is MNHEY and CDR2 is SVGAGI. The CDR3 consists of 15 residues. The chain's CDR3 is CASSLAGDLAGELFF. The CDR3 DNA reads TGTGCCAGCAGCCTAGCGGGAGATCTGGCCGGGGAGCTGTTTTTT.

At least ten counts were recorded for this clonotype. The V call is TRBV28, the J call TRBJ2-3; 10 bases line up with TRBD2. The CDR3 runs 18 residues. Losses at the gene ends were 2 bases for V and 5 bases for J; bases not matched to a gene: 13. Germline V CDR1 and CDR2: MDHEN, SYDVKM. CDR3: CASSLEGSSGSTRDTQYF. Written as DNA, the CDR3 is TGTGCCAGCAGTTTAGAGGGATCTAGCGGGAGCACGCGAGATACGCAGTATTTT.

This clonotype was seen a few times. The CDR3 region is CASQGVSTDTQYF. CDR3 nucleotide sequence: TGCGCCAGTCAAGGGGTATCGACAGATACGCAGTATTTT. V usage is TRBV5-1 and J usage is TRBJ2-3, with a possible D match to TRBD1 (5 bases). In germline, CDR1 is SGHRS, CDR2 YFSETQ. V was clipped by 8 bases and J by 3 bases, with 13 bases between them. The CDR3 is made up of 13 amino acids.

The J gene is TRBJ2-7, the V gene TRBV28; D is unclear. The germline gives CDR1 MDHEN, CDR2 SYDVKM. The CDR3 sequence is 10 residues long. The V gene lost 6 bases and the J gene lost 4 bases, with 4 bases spanning the gap. The CDR3 is CASSGYEQYF. The CDR3 coding sequence is TGTGCCAGCAGCGGATACGAGCAGTACTTC.

This clonotype was detected many times. The chain has TRBV5-6 and TRBJ2-4; weak D call: TRBD1 (7 bases). There are 15 residues in the CDR3. V was pared by 4 bases and J by 6 bases, with 17 bases between. The germline gives CDR1 SGHDT, CDR2 YYEEEE. CDR3 amino acids: CASSTPDQGGNIQYF. The CDR3 nucleotides read TGTGCCAGCAGCACACCGGACCAGGGGGGAAACATTCAGTACTTC.

In its sample, this clonotype was seen a few times. This chain joins TRBV30 and TRBJ2-1; 7 bases are shared with TRBD1. With V trimmed by 2 bases and J by 4 bases, 14 bases remained unmatched. From germline, CDR1 is GTSNPN and CDR2 SVGIG (reference sequence). The CDR3 has 17 amino acids. The CDR3, as DNA: TGTGCCTGGAGTCAAAGACAGGGTTTAGTGAGATACAATGAGCAGTTCTTC. Translation: CAWSQRQGLVRYNEQFF.

This clonotype was seen a few times. The chain links TRBV28 to TRBJ1-2; 10 nucleotides line up with TRBD1. V gave up 10 bases and J gave up 7 bases; unmatched junction bases: 9. The germline V gene has CDR1 MDHEN and CDR2 SYDVKM. There are 13 residues in the CDR3. The DNA for the CDR3 is TGTGCCACCAGGAAGACAGGGGGCTCTGGCTACACCTTC. This codes for CATRKTGGSGYTF.

This clonotype was seen at least ten times. The chain is built from TRBV5-1 and TRBJ1-1, with unresolved D. V lost 0 bases and J 3 bases, leaving 9 bases between the germline ends. The CDR3 runs to 14 residues. Germline CDR1 and CDR2: SGHRS and YFSETQ. For the CDR3, the DNA is TGCGCCAGCAGCTTGGGGCGAGGGTACACTGAAGCTTTCTTT. Translating gives CASSLGRGYTEAFF.

This chain uses TRBV5-1 with TRBJ1-1; the D gene is possibly TRBD1 (6 bases). V gave up 4 bases and J gave up 1 base, with 14 bases separating them. CDR1 is SGHRS and CDR2 is YFSETQ in the germline V gene. The CDR3 loop spans 15 amino acids. CDR3 amino acids: CASSPIWTENTEAFF. The CDR3 DNA is TGCGCCAGCAGCCCTATCTGGACAGAGAACACTGAAGCTTTCTTT. Drawing the rest from reference TRBV5-1 and TRBJ1-1, the complete variable domain is KAGVTQTPRYLIKTRGQQVTLSCSPISGHRSVSWYQQTPGQGLQFLFEYFSETQRNKGNFPGRFSGRQFSNSRSEMNVSTLELGDSALYLCASSPIWTENTEAFFGQGTRLTVV.

This clonotype was picked up many times. V gene TRBV10-3 combines with J gene TRBJ2-3; D tentatively fits TRBD1 or TRBD2 (6 bases each). The length of the CDR3 is 16 residues. The germline CDR1 and CDR2 sequences are ENHRY and SYGVKD. V lost 2 bases and J 3 bases, leaving 15 bases between the germline ends. The DNA for the CDR3 is TGTGCCATCAGTGAGGCGAACGGGGGCCAAACAGATACGCAGTATTTT. Its translation is CAISEANGGQTDTQYF.

The CDR3 nucleotides read TGTGCCAGCAGAGGGGACAGGCTCACCGGGGAGCTGTTTTTT. Protein product: CASRGDRLTGELFF. This sequence joins TRBV3-1 and TRBJ2-2; 8 nucleotides align to TRBD1. Germline lookup yields CDR1 LGHDT and CDR2 YNNKEL (reference sequence). V was pared by 6 bases and J by 4 bases, with 4 bases of the junction left unmatched. The CDR3 has 14 residues.

This clonotype was counted between two and nine times. This chain connects TRBV2 to TRBJ2-3, with D uncertain. In germline, CDR1 is SNHLY, CDR2 FYNNEI. Deletions cut 8 bases from V and 0 bases from J, with 12 bases between. The CDR3 is made up of 14 amino acids. DNA for the CDR3: TGTGCCAGCGGCTCCCCGGCAAGCACAGATACGCAGTATTTT. Its translation: CASGSPASTDTQYF.

This clonotype was recorded many times. J is TRBJ2-1 and V is TRBV7-8; the D gene could be TRBD1 or TRBD2 (5 bases each). V was trimmed by 3 bases and J by 7 bases, leaving 13 bases between them. Germline V gene sequence: CDR1 SGHVS, CDR2 FQNEAQ. The length of the CDR3 is 14 residues. CDR3 sequence: CASSLGVTRNEQFF. The CDR3 coding sequence is TGTGCCAGCAGCTTGGGGGTGACGAGGAATGAGCAGTTCTTC.

This chain links TRBV5-1 with TRBJ2-3; 7 positions match TRBD1. The V and J ends lost 4 bases and 7 bases, in that order; junction bases with no gene match: 9. Germline CDR1 and CDR2: SGHRS and YFSETQ. The CDR3 runs 14 residues. CDR3 amino acids: CASSPTAGGNTQYF. DNA for the CDR3: TGCGCCAGCAGCCCAACCGCAGGGGGTAATACGCAGTATTTT.

In this sample, this clonotype turned up a few times. The chain is built from TRBV5-5 and TRBJ2-7; TRBD1 matches 7 bases. The germline V gene has CDR1 SGHKS and CDR2 YYEKEE (reference sequence). The V segment lost 3 bases and the J segment 6 bases; nucleotides outside the gene matches: 9. The CDR3 has 14 residues. For the CDR3, the DNA is TGTGCCAGCAGCTGGGCGGCGGCAGGGGGCGAGCAGTACTTC. Protein product: CASSWAAAGGEQYF. The variable domain in full, with the rest retrieved from reference TRBV5-5 and TRBJ2-7, is DAGVTQSPTHLIKTRGQQVTLRCSPISGHKSVSWYQQVLGQGPQFIFQYYEKEERGRGNFPDRFSARQFPNYSSELNVNALLLGDSALYLCASSWAAAGGEQYFGPGTRLTVT.

This clonotype was detected a few times. The chain has TRBV11-2 and TRBJ2-7; D is undetermined. Trimming pared 0 bases from V and 7 bases from J, leaving 10 bases between. CDR1 is SGHAT and CDR2 is FQNNGV in the germline V gene. The length of the CDR3 is 13 residues. Here the CDR3 reads CASSLDRPAEQYF. Written as DNA, the CDR3 is TGTGCCAGCAGCTTAGACAGGCCTGCGGAGCAGTACTTC. The full variable domain, in which reference TRBV11-2 and TRBJ2-7 provide the parts outside the CDR3, is EAGVAQSPRYKIIEKRQSVAFWCNPISGHATLYWYQQILGQGPKLLIQFQNNGVVDDSQLPKDRFSAERLKGVDSTLKIQPAKLEDSAVYLCASSLDRPAEQYFGPGTRLTVT.

This clonotype has at least ten counts. J is TRBJ1-5 and V is TRBV28, with 8 bases identical to TRBD1. The CDR3 is 14 amino acids. CDR1 and CDR2 (germline): MDHEN, SYDVKM. V was clipped by 10 bases and J by 3 bases; unmatched bases: 8. CDR3: CATLQGEFNQPQHF. In DNA form, the CDR3 reads TGTGCCACTCTACAGGGGGAGTTCAATCAGCCCCAGCATTTT.

This rearrangement joins TRBV9 to TRBJ1-6; 7 bases are shared with TRBD1. V lost 3 bases, J lost 3 bases, and 6 bases stayed unmatched. Per the germline V gene, CDR1 is SGDLS and CDR2 is YYNGEE. This CDR3 has 16 residues. The CDR3 loop is CASSDGTANYNSPLHF. DNA of the CDR3: TGTGCCAGCAGCGATGGGACAGCGAACTATAATTCACCCCTCCACTTT.

Only a few counts were recorded for this clonotype. The chain links TRBV18 to TRBJ1-1; D is unclear. This CDR3 comprises 15 residues. The germline gives CDR1 KGHSH, CDR2 LQKENI. V was cut by 0 bases and J by 1 base, with 9 bases left in between. CDR3 nucleotide sequence: TGTGCCAGCTCACCACCTTCCGGTACGAACACTGAAGCTTTCTTT. Protein product: CASSPPSGTNTEAFF.

Ten or more counts support this clonotype. CDR3 protein: CASSLAEITDTQYF. CDR3 sequence (DNA): TGTGCCAGCAGCTTGGCGGAGATCACAGATACGCAGTATTTT. The genes are TRBV5-6 and TRBJ2-3; D is unresolved. The CDR3 is 14 residues long. V lost 0 bases, J lost 2 bases, and 7 bases lay in between. CDR1 and CDR2 (germline): SGHDT, YYEEEE. The whole variable domain, filled in from reference TRBV5-6 and TRBJ2-3, reads DAGVTQSPTHLIKTRGQQVTLRCSPKSGHDTVSWYQQALGQGPQFIFQYYEEEERQRGNFPDRFSGHQFPNYSSELNVNALLLGDSALYLCASSLAEITDTQYFGPGTRLTVL.